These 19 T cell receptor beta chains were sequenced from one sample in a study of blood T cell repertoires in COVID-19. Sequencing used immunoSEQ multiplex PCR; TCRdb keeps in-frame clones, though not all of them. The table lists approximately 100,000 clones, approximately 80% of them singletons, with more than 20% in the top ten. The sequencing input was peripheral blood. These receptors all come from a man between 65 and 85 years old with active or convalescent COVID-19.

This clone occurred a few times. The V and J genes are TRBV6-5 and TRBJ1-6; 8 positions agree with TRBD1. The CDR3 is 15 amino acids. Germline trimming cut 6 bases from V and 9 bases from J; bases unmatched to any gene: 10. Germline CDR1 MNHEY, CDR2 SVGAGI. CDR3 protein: CASSSRQGRGSPLHF. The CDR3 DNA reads TGTGCCAGCAGCTCCCGACAGGGGAGGGGTTCACCCCTCCACTTT.

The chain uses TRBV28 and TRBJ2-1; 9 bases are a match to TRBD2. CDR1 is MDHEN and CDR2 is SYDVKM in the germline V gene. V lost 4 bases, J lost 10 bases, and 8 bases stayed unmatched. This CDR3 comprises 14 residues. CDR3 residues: CASSSPGTSLEQFF. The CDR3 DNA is TGTGCCAGCAGTTCCCCCGGGACTAGCTTAGAGCAGTTCTTC.

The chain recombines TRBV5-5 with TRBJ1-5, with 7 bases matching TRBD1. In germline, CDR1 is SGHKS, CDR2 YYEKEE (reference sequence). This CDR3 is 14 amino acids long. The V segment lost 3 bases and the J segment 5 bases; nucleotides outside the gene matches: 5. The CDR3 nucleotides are TGTGCCAGCAGCTATGGGACAGACGATCAGCCCCAGCATTTT. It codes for CASSYGTDDQPQHF.

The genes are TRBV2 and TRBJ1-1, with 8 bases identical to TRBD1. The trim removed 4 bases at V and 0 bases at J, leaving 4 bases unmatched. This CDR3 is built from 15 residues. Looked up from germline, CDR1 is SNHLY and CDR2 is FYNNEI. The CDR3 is CASSVQGAMNTEAFF. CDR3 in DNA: TGTGCCAGCAGTGTCCAGGGGGCTATGAACACTGAAGCTTTCTTT.

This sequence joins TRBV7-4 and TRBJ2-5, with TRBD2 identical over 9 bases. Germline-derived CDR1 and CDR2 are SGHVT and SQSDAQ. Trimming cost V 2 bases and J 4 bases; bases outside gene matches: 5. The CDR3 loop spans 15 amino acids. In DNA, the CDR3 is TGTGCCAGCAGCTTACGTAGCGGGAGAAGAGAGACCCAGTACTTC. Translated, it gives CASSLRSGRRETQYF. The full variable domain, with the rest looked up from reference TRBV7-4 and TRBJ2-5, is GAGVSQSPRYKVAKRGRDVALRCDSISGHVTLYWYRQTLGQGSEVLTYSQSDAQRDKSGRPSGRFSAERPERSVSTLKIQRTEQGDSAVYLCASSLRSGRRETQYFGPGTRLLVL.

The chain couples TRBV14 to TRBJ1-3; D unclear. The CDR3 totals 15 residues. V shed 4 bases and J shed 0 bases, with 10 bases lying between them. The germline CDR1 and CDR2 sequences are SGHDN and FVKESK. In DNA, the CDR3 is TGTGCCAGCAGCCCGGACGGGAGCTCTGGAAACACCATATATTTT. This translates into CASSPDGSSGNTIYF.

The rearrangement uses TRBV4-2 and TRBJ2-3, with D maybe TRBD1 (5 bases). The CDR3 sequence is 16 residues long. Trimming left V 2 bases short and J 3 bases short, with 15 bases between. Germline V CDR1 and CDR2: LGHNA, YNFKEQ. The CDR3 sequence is CASSQSGPRVTDTQYF. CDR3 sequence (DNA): TGTGCCAGCAGCCAATCAGGGCCCAGGGTAACAGATACGCAGTATTTT.

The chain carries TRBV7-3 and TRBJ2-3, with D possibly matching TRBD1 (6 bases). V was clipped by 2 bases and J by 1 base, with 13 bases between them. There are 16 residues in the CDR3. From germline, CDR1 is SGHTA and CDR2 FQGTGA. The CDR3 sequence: CASSLVGGGGTDTQYF. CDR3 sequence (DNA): TGTGCCAGCAGCTTAGTAGGGGGTGGAGGCACAGATACGCAGTATTTT.

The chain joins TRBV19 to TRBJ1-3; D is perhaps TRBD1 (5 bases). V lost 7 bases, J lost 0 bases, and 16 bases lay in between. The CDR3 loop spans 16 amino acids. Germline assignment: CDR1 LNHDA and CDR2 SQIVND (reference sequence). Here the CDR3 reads CASTPGDGSSGNTIYF. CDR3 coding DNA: TGTGCCAGTACCCCGGGGGACGGAAGCTCTGGAAACACCATATATTTT.

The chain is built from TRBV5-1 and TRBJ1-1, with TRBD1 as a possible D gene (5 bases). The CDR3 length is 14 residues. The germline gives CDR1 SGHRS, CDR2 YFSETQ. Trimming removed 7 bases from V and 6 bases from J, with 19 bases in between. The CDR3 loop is CASRTGGKAPEAFF. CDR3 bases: TGCGCCAGCCGGACGGGGGGGAAGGCTCCTGAAGCTTTCTTT.

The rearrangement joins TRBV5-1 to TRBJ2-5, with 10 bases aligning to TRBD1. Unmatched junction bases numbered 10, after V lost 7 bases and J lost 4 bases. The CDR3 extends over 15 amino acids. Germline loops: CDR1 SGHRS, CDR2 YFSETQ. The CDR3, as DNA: TGCGCCAGCTGTTTCCGGGACAGGGGAGGAGAGACCCAGTACTTC. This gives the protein CASCFRDRGGETQYF.

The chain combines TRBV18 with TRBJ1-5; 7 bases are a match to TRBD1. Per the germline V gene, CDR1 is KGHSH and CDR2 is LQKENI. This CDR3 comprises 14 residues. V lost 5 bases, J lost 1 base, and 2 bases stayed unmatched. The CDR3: CASSAGGSNQPQHF. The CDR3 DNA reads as TGTGCCAGCTCAGCAGGGGGGAGCAATCAGCCCCAGCATTTT.

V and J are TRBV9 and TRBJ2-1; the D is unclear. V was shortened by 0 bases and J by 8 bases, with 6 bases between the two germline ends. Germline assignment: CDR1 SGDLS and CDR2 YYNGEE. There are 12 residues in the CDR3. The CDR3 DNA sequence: TGTGCCAGCAGCGTAGATTCCGATGAGCAGTTCTTC. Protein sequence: CASSVDSDEQFF.

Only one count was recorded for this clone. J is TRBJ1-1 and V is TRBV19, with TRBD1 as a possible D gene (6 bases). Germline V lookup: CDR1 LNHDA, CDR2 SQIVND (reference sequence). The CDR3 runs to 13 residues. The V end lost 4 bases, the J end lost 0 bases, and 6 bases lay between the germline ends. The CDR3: CASSTGVNTEAFF. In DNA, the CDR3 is TGTGCCAGTAGTACAGGGGTGAACACTGAAGCTTTCTTT.

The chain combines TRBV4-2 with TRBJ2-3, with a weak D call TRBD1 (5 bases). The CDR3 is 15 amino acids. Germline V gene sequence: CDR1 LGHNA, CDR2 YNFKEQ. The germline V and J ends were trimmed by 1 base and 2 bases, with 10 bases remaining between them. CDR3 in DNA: TGTGCCAGCAGCCAAGGGGGCAGCCCCACAGATACGCAGTATTTT. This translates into CASSQGGSPTDTQYF.

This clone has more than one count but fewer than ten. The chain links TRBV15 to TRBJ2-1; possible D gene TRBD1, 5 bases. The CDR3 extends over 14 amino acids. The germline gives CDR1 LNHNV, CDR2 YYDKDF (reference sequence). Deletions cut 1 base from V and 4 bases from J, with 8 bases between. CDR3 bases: TGTGCCACCAGCAGAGTTCAGGGATACAATGAGCAGTTCTTC. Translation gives CATSRVQGYNEQFF. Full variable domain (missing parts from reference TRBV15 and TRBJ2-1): DAMVIQNPRYQVTQFGKPVTLSCSQTLNHNVMYWYQQKSSQAPKLLFHYYDKDFNNEADTPDNFQSRRPNTSFCFLDIRSPGLGDTAMYLCATSRVQGYNEQFFGPGTRLTVL.

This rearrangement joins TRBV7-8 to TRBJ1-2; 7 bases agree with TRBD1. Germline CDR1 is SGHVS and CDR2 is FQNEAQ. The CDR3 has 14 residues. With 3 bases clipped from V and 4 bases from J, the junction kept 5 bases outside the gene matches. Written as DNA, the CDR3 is TGTGCCAGCAGCTTGAGTAGGGACAGCTATGGCTACACCTTC. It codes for CASSLSRDSYGYTF.

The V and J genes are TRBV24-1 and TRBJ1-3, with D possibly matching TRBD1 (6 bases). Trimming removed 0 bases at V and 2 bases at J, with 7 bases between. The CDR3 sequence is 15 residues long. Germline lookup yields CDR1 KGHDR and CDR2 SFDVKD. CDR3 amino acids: CATSDLRTAGNTIYF. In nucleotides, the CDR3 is TGTGCCACCAGTGATTTGCGGACAGCTGGAAACACCATATATTTT.

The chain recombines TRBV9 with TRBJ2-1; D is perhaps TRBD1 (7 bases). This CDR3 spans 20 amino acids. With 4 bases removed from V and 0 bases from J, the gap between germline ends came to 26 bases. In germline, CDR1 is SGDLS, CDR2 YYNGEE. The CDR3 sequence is CASSPRDSLRRDPSYNEQFF. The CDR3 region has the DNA TGTGCCAGCAGCCCCCGGGACAGTTTACGGAGGGATCCCTCCTACAATGAGCAGTTCTTC.